Listed below are T cell receptor beta chains from one sample, sequenced in a study of blood T cell repertoires in COVID-19. Method: immunoSEQ multiplex PCR; TCRdb's copy keeps in-frame clones and lacks some. The repertoire holds 100,000 to 150,000 clones, with roughly 82% as singletons. The sequenced material came from peripheral blood. These receptors were collected from a human donor in a cohort sampled during active COVID-19. The CDR3 runs from the conserved cysteine through the conserved F or W. The D gene is left open where the match is weak. For some rows the clone size is stated as once, few or many, or as a class when expanded; others skip it.

d_call clone_size j_call v_call cdr3_aa cdr3_nt
- once TRBJ2-7 TRBV6-5 CASSSGAGANEQYF TGTGCCAGCAGTTCGGGAGCCGGCGCCAACGAGCAGTACTTC
TRBD1 - TRBJ2-5 TRBV20-1 CSASRPTGWETQYF TGCAGTGCTAGTCGCCCGACAGGGTGGGAGACCCAGTACTTC
- - TRBJ2-7 TRBV28 CASSRGGGYEQYF TGTGCCAGCAGTAGGGGAGGGGGGTACGAGCAGTACTTC
TRBD1 - TRBJ1-2 TRBV12-5 CATARDSYYGYTF TGTGCTACTGCAAGGGACAGTTACTATGGCTACACCTTC
- - TRBJ1-4 TRBV2 CASSEEGLRGTTNEKLFF TGTGCCAGCAGTGAAGAGGGGCTCAGGGGCACAACTAATGAAAAACTGTTTTTT
- - TRBJ2-6 TRBV5-1 CASSLGQHFSSGANVLTF TGCGCCAGCAGCTTGGGACAGCACTTTAGCTCTGGGGCCAACGTCCTGACTTTC
- - TRBJ2-7 TRBV27 CASSFLSRVYEQYF TGTGCCAGCAGTTTTTTATCCCGCGTCTACGAGCAGTACTTC
- once TRBJ2-3 TRBV14 CASSQFRSDTQYF TGTGCCAGCAGCCAGTTCCGGTCAGATACGCAGTATTTT
TRBD2 - TRBJ2-5 TRBV19 CASSNRDPGGETQYF TGTGCCAGTAGCAACCGGGACCCCGGGGGGGAGACCCAGTACTTC
TRBD1 - TRBJ1-2 TRBV6-5 CASRGQGIGYTF TGTGCCAGCAGGGGACAGGGAATTGGCTACACCTTC
- - TRBJ1-2 TRBV6-1 CASSEGLTYGYTF TGTGCCAGCAGTGAAGGACTAACCTATGGCTACACCTTC
- - TRBJ1-5 TRBV28 CASSLVRGNQPQHF TGTGCCAGCAGTTTAGTGAGAGGGAATCAGCCCCAGCATTTT
- - TRBJ1-5 TRBV7-3 CASSTHPNQPQHF TGTGCCAGCAGCACTCATCCCAATCAGCCCCAGCATTTT
- - TRBJ2-1 TRBV11-3 CASSRTVFNEQFF TGTGCCAGCAGCAGGACTGTTTTCAATGAGCAGTTCTTC
TRBD1 - TRBJ2-1 TRBV5-6 CASSLGAGTGERQFF TGTGCCAGCAGCTTGGGGGCCGGGACAGGGGAACGGCAGTTCTTC
- - TRBJ2-3 TRBV20-1 CSASHEPASVYSTDTQYF TGCAGTGCCAGTCACGAGCCGGCTAGCGTATATAGCACAGATACGCAGTATTTT
- - TRBJ1-5 TRBV2 CAAAGIYSNQPQHF TGTGCCGCGGCAGGGATTTATAGCAATCAGCCCCAGCATTTT
TRBD2 - TRBJ2-7 TRBV7-6 CASSPGVASGSYEQYF TGTGCCAGCAGCCCAGGAGTGGCTAGCGGCTCCTACGAGCAGTACTTC
- - TRBJ2-3 TRBV7-2 CASSLEGFAGGDTQYF TGTGCCAGCAGCTTAGAAGGTTTTGCAGGTGGAGATACGCAGTATTTT
TRBD1 - TRBJ2-7 TRBV19 CASSPQGQGGNEQYF TGTGCCAGTTCCCCACAGGGACAGGGGGGCAACGAGCAGTACTTC
- - TRBJ2-1 TRBV7-3 CASSPLDSGTNEQFF TGTGCCAGCAGCCCGCTGGACAGTGGTACGAATGAGCAGTTCTTC
- - TRBJ1-1 TRBV7-9 CASSLGASTDGGSAFF TGTGCCAGCAGCTTAGGAGCGTCGACGGACGGGGGAAGCGCTTTCTTT
- - TRBJ1-1 TRBV3-1/TRBV3-2 CASSSQGKGSEAFF TGTGCCAGCAGCTCCCAGGGGAAGGGGTCTGAAGCTTTCTTT
TRBD2 - TRBJ2-5 TRBV9 CASSRLADHQETQYF TGTGCCAGCAGCCGACTAGCGGACCACCAAGAGACCCAGTACTTC
- - TRBJ2-3 TRBV6-6 CATTPGGAEGTDTQYF TGTGCTACCACGCCTGGGGGGGCAGAGGGCACAGATACGCAGTATTTT
- - TRBJ2-7 TRBV2 CASKGAYEQYF TGTGCCAGCAAAGGGGCCTACGAGCAGTACTTC
TRBD1 - TRBJ1-1 TRBV29-1 CSVDRGLVEAEAFF TGCAGCGTTGACAGGGGGTTAGTAGAGGCTGAAGCTTTCTTT
TRBD2 - TRBJ2-7 TRBV30 CAWSGVTSGPYEQYF TGTGCCTGGAGTGGGGTGACTAGCGGACCCTACGAGCAGTACTTC
- - TRBJ1-2 TRBV20-1 CSASKTGFIRGYTF TGCAGTGCTAGTAAGACAGGTTTCATTAGAGGCTACACCTTC
- - TRBJ2-7 TRBV5-1 CASSLLSYEQYF TGCGCCAGCAGCTTACTCTCCTACGAGCAGTACTTC
TRBD2 - TRBJ2-3 TRBV7-3 CASSLTALAGAGTDTQYF TGTGCCAGCAGCTTAACCGCGCTAGCGGGAGCGGGCACAGATACGCAGTATTTT
- - TRBJ2-1 TRBV5-1 CASSLSYNEQFF TGCGCCAGCAGCCTCTCCTACAATGAGCAGTTCTTC
- once TRBJ2-1 TRBV4-3 CASSQDTLSFNQFF TGCGCCAGCAGCCAAGATACGCTTAGTTTCAACCAGTTCTTC
- - TRBJ2-7 TRBV4-3 CASSQDRRAFSYEQYF TGCGCCAGCAGCCAAGATAGGAGGGCTTTCAGCTACGAGCAGTACTTC
- - TRBJ1-1 TRBV5-1 CASSLEGGKITEAFF TGCGCCAGCAGCTTGGAAGGAGGGAAAATCACTGAAGCTTTCTTT
TRBD1 - TRBJ1-1 TRBV6-5 CASSLTGATEAFF TGTGCCAGCAGTCTGACAGGGGCCACTGAAGCTTTCTTT
- - TRBJ2-2 TRBV5-5 CASRWDTANTGELFF TGTGCCAGCAGATGGGACACGGCGAACACCGGGGAGCTGTTTTTT
TRBD2 - TRBJ2-7 TRBV3-1/TRBV3-2 CASSHGTSGYEQYF TGTGCCAGCAGCCATGGGACTAGCGGGTACGAGCAGTACTTC
TRBD2 - TRBJ2-1 TRBV19 CASSSRTSGSLNEQFF TGTGCCAGTAGTTCACGGACTAGCGGGAGCCTCAATGAGCAGTTCTTC
TRBD1 - TRBJ1-5 TRBV28 CASSINRDSSNQPQHF TGTGCCAGCAGTATTAATCGGGACAGTAGCAATCAGCCCCAGCATTTT
TRBD2 - TRBJ2-7 TRBV18 CASSPIGREDYEQYF TGTGCCAGCTCACCAATCGGGCGGGAGGACTACGAGCAGTACTTC